Listed here are 12 T cell receptor beta chains from one sample, sequenced in a study of spatial heterogeneity in lung cancer (dated by TCRdb to between 2018 and 2021). Libraries were prepared through 5' RACE. Sequenced on a NextSeq 500. TCRdb ran its own pipeline on the public reads, namely fastp trimming at Q25 and MiXCR clone calling, and kept in-frame beta chains. Entries that share a CDR3 protein sequence are merged under the most common genes and DNA. This sample comprises around 89,000 distinct CDR3 sequences, about 12% of them detected only once. Over 40% of the sample is in the top ten clones. The time point label, read with the paper, signifies: sample taken at primary tumor resection. TCR sequencing used whole RNA extracted from tumor and nontumor lung tissue, or from cryopreserved PBMC samples, without cell sorting. The starting material was PBMCs, obtained at surgery. The receptors were sampled from a male donor with early-stage non-small cell lung cancer.

The chain has TRBV6-2 or TRBV6-3 and TRBJ2-7, with 9 bases lining up with TRBD1. The CDR3 contains 15 residues. Per germline, CDR1 MNHEY and CDR2 SVGEGT. V was clipped by 6 bases and J by 5 bases; unmatched bases: 11. The chain's CDR3 is CASSRPGQGAHEQYF. CDR3 coding DNA: TGTGCCAGCAGCCGCCCGGGACAGGGCGCACACGAGCAGTACTTC.

This clonotype was counted only a few times. The J gene is TRBJ2-3, the V gene TRBV5-1, with no clear D. Looked up from germline, CDR1 is SGHRS and CDR2 is YFSETQ. Between the trimmed V and J ends, which lost 2 bases and 3 bases, there was a span of 13 bases. The CDR3 runs 15 residues. The CDR3 loop is CASSLDTAMTDTQYF. The CDR3 nucleotides read TGCGCCAGCAGCTTAGACACGGCCATGACAGATACGCAGTATTTT.

This clonotype was seen a few times. This chain's CDR3 is CSEKGAKPYEQYF. Here the CDR3 DNA reads TGCAGTGAAAAGGGGGCCAAACCCTACGAGCAGTACTTC. V usage is TRBV20-1 and J usage is TRBJ2-7; TRBD1 matches at 7 bases. The germline CDR1 and CDR2 sequences are DFQATT and SNEGSKA (reference sequence). The CDR3 consists of 13 residues. Trimming cost V 7 bases and J 2 bases; bases outside gene matches: 8.

On this clonotype itself: This may be a read error, as it is one base from a much larger clone. The CDR3 sequence is CASSLAPDGVETQNF. Written as DNA, the CDR3 is TGTGCTAGCAGCTTAGCTCCGGACGGTGTGGAGACCCAGAACTTC. The chain carries TRBV7-7 and TRBJ2-5; D gene uncertain. CDR1 and CDR2 (germline): SSHAT, FNYEAQ (reference sequence). The CDR3 is made up of 15 amino acids.

This clonotype was seen more than once but under ten times. The CDR3 sequence: CASNSIAGMNTEAFF. The CDR3 bases are TGTGCCAGCAACAGCATCGCGGGGATGAACACTGAAGCTTTCTTT. The chain joins TRBV6-1 to TRBJ1-1; D is unclear. The germline V and J ends were trimmed by 7 bases and 0 bases, with 15 bases remaining between them. Germline assignment: CDR1 MNHNS and CDR2 SASEGT. The CDR3 covers 15 residues.

This clonotype was counted between two and nine times. This rearrangement joins TRBV10-3 to TRBJ2-5; D perhaps matches TRBD2 (5 bases). Germline V gene sequence: CDR1 ENHRY, CDR2 SYGVKD. This CDR3 spans 16 amino acids. V shed 2 bases and J shed 5 bases, with 18 bases lying between them. The CDR3 coding sequence is TGTGCCATCAGTGAGAACGAGATCTGGACGGGGGAGACCCAGTACTTC. The encoded protein is CAISENEIWTGETQYF.

The gene calls are TRBV7-8 and TRBJ2-3; 11 bases are a match to TRBD2. The CDR3 length is 16 residues. CDR1 and CDR2 from the germline V gene are SGHVS and FQNEAQ. V dropped 5 bases and J dropped 3; count of bases not matched to a gene: 7. The CDR3 DNA reads as TGTGCCAGCAGCCGGGGGGTAGCGGGAGGGACAGATACGCAGTATTTT. Translation gives CASSRGVAGGTDTQYF. Full variable domain (missing parts from reference TRBV7-8 and TRBJ2-3): GAGVSQSPRYKVAKRGQDVALRCDPISGHVSLFWYQQALGQGPEFLTYFQNEAQLDKSGLPSDRFFAERPEGSVSTLKIQRTQQEDSAVYLCASSRGVAGGTDTQYFGPGTRLTVL.

CDR3 sequence reads: CASTGVSGNTIYF. The CDR3, as DNA: TGTGCCAGCACAGGAGTCTCTGGAAACACCATATATTTT. J is TRBJ1-3 and V is TRBV2; D not resolved. CDR1 and CDR2 (germline): SNHLY, FYNNEI. This CDR3 has 13 amino acids. The germline V and J ends were trimmed by 7 bases and 0 bases, with 7 bases remaining between them. Supplemented by reference TRBV2 and TRBJ1-3, the full variable domain reads EPEVTQTPSHQVTQMGQEVILRCVPISNHLYFYWYRQILGQKVEFLVSFYNNEISEKSEIFDDQFSVERPDGSNFTLKIRSTKLEDSAMYFCASTGVSGNTIYFGEGSWLTVV.

This clonotype occurred a few times. The chain employs TRBV5-1 and TRBJ1-1; D is uncertain. The CDR3 sequence is 12 residues long. Germline lookup yields CDR1 SGHRS and CDR2 YFSETQ. The V end was cut by 0 bases, the J end by 11 bases, with 11 bases between. CDR3 residues: CASSLERVPAFF. CDR3 DNA sequence: TGCGCCAGCAGCTTGGAGAGGGTTCCGGCTTTCTTT.

This rearrangement joins TRBV6-1 to TRBJ2-7; 7 nucleotides align to TRBD2. Trimming cost V 4 bases and J 6 bases; bases outside gene matches: 6. The CDR3 has 13 residues. Germline-derived CDR1 and CDR2 are MNHNS and SASEGT. The CDR3 sequence is CASSGQTGGEQYF. CDR3 coding DNA: TGTGCCAGCAGTGGACAGACGGGGGGCGAGCAGTACTTC.

This clonotype was observed a few times. This sequence joins TRBV5-1 and TRBJ2-7; D not certain. Deletions cut 2 bases from V and 2 bases from J, with 14 bases between. Germline CDR1 SGHRS, CDR2 YFSETQ. The CDR3 is made up of 15 amino acids. The CDR3 loop is CASSLSASAPYEQYF. The CDR3 DNA reads as TGCGCCAGCAGCTTATCCGCCAGCGCCCCCTACGAGCAGTACTTC.

This clonotype has a handful of counts. The CDR3 sequence: CASSYSIRRPEDTQYF. The CDR3 DNA sequence: TGTGCCAGCAGTTACTCGATTAGAAGGCCAGAAGATACGCAGTATTTT. The V call is TRBV6-2 or TRBV6-3, the J call TRBJ2-3; no clear D. This CDR3 has 16 residues. Germline CDR1 and CDR2: MNHEY and SVGEGT. V was pared by 0 bases and J by 5 bases, with 15 bases between.